Listed below are T cell receptor beta chains from one sample, sequenced in a study of T-cell memory formation after mild COVID-19. TCRdb itself ran the 5' RACE reads through MiXCR, one entry per CDR3 protein. Of 350,000 to 450,000 distinct CDR3 sequences listed, around 28% are singletons. Sequencing was carried out using PBMCs or a T cell subset sorted from them (not recorded which). These receptor sequences come from an adult woman who had mild COVID-19 (a few samples of this study predate the infection). Cell type and time point are not known. Both conserved end residues are part of each CDR3. Each record gives: D gene, J gene, clone size, V gene, CDR3 protein, CDR3 DNA. D genes are given only for firm matches. Some rows mark clone size as missing; the rest say once, few, many or name a class of expanded clone.

>TRBD2|TRBJ2-1|.|TRBV3-1
CASSHLIGAGGYNEQFF
TGTGCCAGCAGCCACCTGATCGGAGCGGGGGGATACAATGAGCAGTTCTTC
>.|TRBJ2-3|.|TRBV5-6
CASSFGPRTDTQYF
TGTGCCAGCAGCTTCGGACCCCGCACAGATACGCAGTATTTT
>TRBD2|TRBJ2-3|few|TRBV5-1
CASSSQRELRSDTQYF
TGCGCCAGCAGCTCCCAGCGGGAGTTAAGATCAGATACGCAGTATTTT
>.|TRBJ2-7|few|TRBV7-6
CASSLHGDYEQYF
TGTGCCAGCAGCTTACATGGAGACTACGAGCAGTACTTC
>.|TRBJ2-6|few|TRBV7-9
CASSRGLWDGANVLTF
TGTGCCAGCAGCAGAGGGCTATGGGACGGGGCCAACGTCCTGACTTTC
>TRBD2|TRBJ2-7|few|TRBV15
CATSRDPSGRAAYEQYF
TGTGCCACCAGCAGAGACCCGAGCGGGAGGGCCGCCTACGAGCAGTACTTC
>.|TRBJ2-7|.|TRBV6-1
CASRLWGESYEQYF
TGTGCCAGCAGGCTTTGGGGGGAGTCCTACGAGCAGTACTTC
>.|TRBJ1-6|.|TRBV15
CATSRDGIGPMISPLHF
TGTGCCACCAGCAGAGATGGGATAGGACCCATGATTTCACCCCTCCACTTT
>.|TRBJ1-2|.|TRBV15
CATSLELTDGYTF
TGTGCCACCAGCCTTGAATTGACTGATGGCTACACCTTC
>.|TRBJ2-1|once|TRBV4-3
CASSQGGSVHNEQFF
TGCGCCAGCAGCCAAGGAGGTAGCGTTCACAATGAGCAGTTCTTC
>TRBD1|TRBJ1-5|.|TRBV6-2/TRBV6-3
CASTDRQGVNQPQHF
TGTGCCAGCACGGACAGACAGGGCGTCAATCAGCCCCAGCATTTT
>TRBD1|TRBJ2-3|few|TRBV7-9
CASSLGTTGARTDTQYF
TGTGCCAGCAGCTTAGGTACGACAGGGGCCAGGACAGATACGCAGTATTTT
>TRBD2|TRBJ2-1|few|TRBV7-9
CASSPSGTSNFDEQFF
TGTGCCAGCAGCCCGTCCGGGACTAGCAATTTCGATGAGCAGTTCTTC
>.|TRBJ1-2|.|TRBV24-1
CATSDLEQNYGYTF
TGTGCCACCAGTGATTTGGAACAAAACTATGGCTACACCTTC